Listed below are T cell receptor beta chains from one sample, sequenced in a study of OX40 agonist ivuxolimab in advanced cancers. Produced via immunoSEQ multiplex PCR; TCRdb's table is partial and in-frame only. The sample carries about 22,000 clones, 84% recorded once. Sample: CD4+ or CD8+ T cells sorted from blood, taken in a trial of the OX40 agonist ivuxolimab. The receptors here all came from an adult with an advanced solid tumor such as melanoma, head and neck, liver or kidney cancer. The CDR3 runs from the conserved cysteine through the conserved F or W. A D gene is named only where the DNA matches it firmly. The size field is filled for only some rows; it gives once, few, many or a size class.

CASSLGLAGGNEQFF,TGTGCCAGCAGCCTCGGACTAGCGGGAGGCAATGAGCAGTTCTTC,-,TRBJ2-1,TRBD2,TRBV7-6
CASSGRSAGGPVKQYF,TGTGCCAGCAGCGGCCGGTCCGCGGGAGGGCCCGTCAAGCAGTACTTC,-,TRBJ2-7,TRBD2,TRBV7-9
CASSLARGADTQYF,TGTGCCAGCAGCTTAGCGCGGGGTGCAGATACGCAGTATTTT,-,TRBJ2-3,-,TRBV11-1
CASSFLPGRDNEQFF,TGTGCCAGCAGTTTCTTACCGGGGAGGGACAATGAGCAGTTCTTC,few,TRBJ2-1,TRBD2,TRBV27
CAWSHTGGGEAFF,TGTGCCTGGAGTCACACAGGAGGGGGTGAAGCTTTCTTT,-,TRBJ1-1,-,TRBV30
CATGHLGREAFF,TGTGCCACCGGACACCTGGGCAGGGAAGCTTTCTTT,-,TRBJ1-1,-,TRBV15
CASSITGTYNEQFF,TGTGCCAGTAGCATAACCGGGACCTACAATGAGCAGTTCTTC,-,TRBJ2-1,-,TRBV19
CASSTRTSGGDNEQFF,TGTGCCAGCAGCACTCGGACTAGCGGGGGAGACAATGAGCAGTTCTTC,-,TRBJ2-1,TRBD2,TRBV7-6
CASSHWMGNQETQYF,TGTGCCAGCAGCCATTGGATGGGGAATCAAGAGACCCAGTACTTC,medium-sized,TRBJ2-5,-,TRBV7-9
CASSELLAGGVDNEQFF,TGTGCCAGCAGTGAACTGTTAGCGGGAGGGGTAGATAATGAGCAGTTCTTC,-,TRBJ2-1,TRBD2,TRBV2
CASSWGGNTEAFF,TGTGCCAGCAGTTGGGGGGGTAACACTGAAGCTTTCTTT,many,TRBJ1-1,-,TRBV27
CASSQESGGNQPQHF,TGTGCCAGCAGCCAAGAATCGGGGGGTAACCAGCCCCAGCATTTT,-,TRBJ1-5,-,TRBV4-2
CASSLGVAGGYEQYF,TGTGCCAGCAGCTTAGGGGTAGCGGGAGGCTACGAGCAGTACTTC,-,TRBJ2-7,TRBD2,TRBV7-6
CASSFGGGIYEQYF,TGTGCCAGCAGCTTTGGCGGGGGGATCTACGAGCAGTACTTC,once,TRBJ2-7,TRBD2,TRBV11-2